This T cell receptor (beta chain) was documented in a study of blood T cell repertoires in COVID-19. This CDR3 has 14 residues. The junction had 9 bases not matched to a gene; V was cut back by 6 bases and J by 8 bases. Germline V gene data show CDR1 as LGHNT and CDR2 as FRNRAP. Here immunoSEQ multiplex PCR was the method, and the copy in TCRdb shows in-frame clones only, minus some. The table includes some 210,000 clones, approximately 89% detected once. The sample was peripheral blood. The chain recombines TRBV12-5 with TRBJ1-2; 10 nucleotides align to TRBD1. The sequence came from a middle-aged woman with acute or convalescent COVID-19. The CDR3 nucleotides read TGTGCTAGTGGCCAGGGACAGGGGAGAAACGGCTACACCTTC. Residues: CASGQGQGRNGYTF.